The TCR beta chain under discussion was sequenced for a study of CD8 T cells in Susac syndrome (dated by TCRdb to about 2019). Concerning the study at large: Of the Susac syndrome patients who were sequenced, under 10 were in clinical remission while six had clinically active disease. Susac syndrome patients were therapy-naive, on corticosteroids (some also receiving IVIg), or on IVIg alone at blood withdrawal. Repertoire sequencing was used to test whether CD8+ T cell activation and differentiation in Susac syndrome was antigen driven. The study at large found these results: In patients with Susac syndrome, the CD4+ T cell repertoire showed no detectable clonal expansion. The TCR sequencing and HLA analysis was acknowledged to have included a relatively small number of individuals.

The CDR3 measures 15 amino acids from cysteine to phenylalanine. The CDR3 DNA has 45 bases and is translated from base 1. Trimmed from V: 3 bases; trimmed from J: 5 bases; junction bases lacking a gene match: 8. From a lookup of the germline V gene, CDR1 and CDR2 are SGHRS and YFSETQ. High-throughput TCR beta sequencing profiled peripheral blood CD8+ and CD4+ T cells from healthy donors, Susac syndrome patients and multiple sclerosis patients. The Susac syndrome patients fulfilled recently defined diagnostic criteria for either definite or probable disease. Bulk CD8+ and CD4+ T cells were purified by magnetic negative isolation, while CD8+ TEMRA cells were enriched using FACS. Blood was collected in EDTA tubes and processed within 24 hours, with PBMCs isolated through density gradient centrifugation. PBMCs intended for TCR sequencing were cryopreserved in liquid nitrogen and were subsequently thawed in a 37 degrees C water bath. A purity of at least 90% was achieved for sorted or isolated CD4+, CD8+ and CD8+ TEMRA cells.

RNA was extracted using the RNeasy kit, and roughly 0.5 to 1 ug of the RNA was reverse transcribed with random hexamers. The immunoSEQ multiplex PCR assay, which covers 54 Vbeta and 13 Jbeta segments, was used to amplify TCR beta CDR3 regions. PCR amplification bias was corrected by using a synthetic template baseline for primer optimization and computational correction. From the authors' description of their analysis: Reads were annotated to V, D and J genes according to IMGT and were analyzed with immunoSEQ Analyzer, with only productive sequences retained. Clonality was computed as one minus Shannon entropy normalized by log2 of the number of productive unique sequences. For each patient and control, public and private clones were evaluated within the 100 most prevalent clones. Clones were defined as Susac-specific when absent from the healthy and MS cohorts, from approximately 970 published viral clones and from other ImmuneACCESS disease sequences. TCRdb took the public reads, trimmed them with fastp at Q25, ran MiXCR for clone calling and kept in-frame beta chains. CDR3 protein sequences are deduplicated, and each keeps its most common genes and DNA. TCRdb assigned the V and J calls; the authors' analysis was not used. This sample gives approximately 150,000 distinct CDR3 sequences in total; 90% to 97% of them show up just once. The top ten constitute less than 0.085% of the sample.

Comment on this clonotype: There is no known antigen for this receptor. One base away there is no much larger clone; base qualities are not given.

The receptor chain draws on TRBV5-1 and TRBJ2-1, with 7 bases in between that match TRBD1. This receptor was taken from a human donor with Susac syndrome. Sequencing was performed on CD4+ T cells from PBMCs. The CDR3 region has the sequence CASSSTGQLNNEQFF. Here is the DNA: TGCGCCAGCAGCTCCACGGGACAGCTAAACAATGAGCAGTTCTTC.